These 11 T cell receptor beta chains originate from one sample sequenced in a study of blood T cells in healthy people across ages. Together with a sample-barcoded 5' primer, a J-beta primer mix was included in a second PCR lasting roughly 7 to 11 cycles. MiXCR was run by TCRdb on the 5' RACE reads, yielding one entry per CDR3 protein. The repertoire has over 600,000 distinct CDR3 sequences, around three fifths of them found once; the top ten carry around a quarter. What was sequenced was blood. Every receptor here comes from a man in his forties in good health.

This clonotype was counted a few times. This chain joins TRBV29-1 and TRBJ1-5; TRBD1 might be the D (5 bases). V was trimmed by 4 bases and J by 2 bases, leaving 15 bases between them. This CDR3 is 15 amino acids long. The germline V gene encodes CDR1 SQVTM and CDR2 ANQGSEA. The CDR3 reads CSVVPQGGGNQPQHF. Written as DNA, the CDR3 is TGCAGCGTTGTACCGCAGGGTGGGGGCAATCAGCCCCAGCATTTT. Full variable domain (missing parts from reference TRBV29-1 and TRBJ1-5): SAVISQKPSRDICQRGTSLTIQCQVDSQVTMMFWYRQQPGQSLTLIATANQGSEATYESGFVIDKFPISRPNLTFSTLTVSNMSPEDSSIYLCSVVPQGGGNQPQHFGDGTRLSIL.

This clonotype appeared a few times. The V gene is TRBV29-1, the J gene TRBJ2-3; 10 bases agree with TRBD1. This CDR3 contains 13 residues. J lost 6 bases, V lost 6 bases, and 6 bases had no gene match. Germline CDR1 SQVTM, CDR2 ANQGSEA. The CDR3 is CSVRQGAYDTQYF. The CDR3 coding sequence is TGCAGCGTGAGACAGGGGGCGTATGATACGCAGTATTTT.

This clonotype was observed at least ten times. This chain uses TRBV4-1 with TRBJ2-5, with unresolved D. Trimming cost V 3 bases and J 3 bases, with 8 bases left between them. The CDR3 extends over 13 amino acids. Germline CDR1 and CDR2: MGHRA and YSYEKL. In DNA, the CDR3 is TGCGCCAGCAGCCAGTGGCAGAAAGAGACCCAGTACTTC. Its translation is CASSQWQKETQYF.

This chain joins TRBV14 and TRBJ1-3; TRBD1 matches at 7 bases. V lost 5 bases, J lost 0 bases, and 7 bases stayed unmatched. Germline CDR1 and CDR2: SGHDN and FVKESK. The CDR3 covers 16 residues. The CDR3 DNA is TGTGCCAGCAGCAACACCAGGGGGATCTCTGGAAACACCATATATTTT. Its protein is CASSNTRGISGNTIYF.

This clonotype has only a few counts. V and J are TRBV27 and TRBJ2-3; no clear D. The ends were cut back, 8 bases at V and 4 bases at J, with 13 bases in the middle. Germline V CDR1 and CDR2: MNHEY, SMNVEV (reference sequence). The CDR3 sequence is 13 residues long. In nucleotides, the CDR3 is TGTGCCAGCCGTGAAAATAGGGCAGATACGCAGTATTTT. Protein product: CASRENRADTQYF.

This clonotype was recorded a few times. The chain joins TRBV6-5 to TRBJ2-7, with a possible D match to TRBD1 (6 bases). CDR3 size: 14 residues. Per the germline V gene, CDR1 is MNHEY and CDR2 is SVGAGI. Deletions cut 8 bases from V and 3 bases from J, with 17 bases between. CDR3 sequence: CASRHPGQRYEQYF. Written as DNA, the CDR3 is TGTGCCAGCCGTCACCCCGGACAGCGCTACGAGCAGTACTTC.

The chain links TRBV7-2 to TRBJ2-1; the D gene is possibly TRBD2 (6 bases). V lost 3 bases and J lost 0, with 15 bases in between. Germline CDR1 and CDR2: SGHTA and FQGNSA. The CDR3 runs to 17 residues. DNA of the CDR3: TGTGCCAGCAGCTTGATTAGCGGTGGGAGCTCCTACAATGAGCAGTTCTTC. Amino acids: CASSLISGGSSYNEQFF.

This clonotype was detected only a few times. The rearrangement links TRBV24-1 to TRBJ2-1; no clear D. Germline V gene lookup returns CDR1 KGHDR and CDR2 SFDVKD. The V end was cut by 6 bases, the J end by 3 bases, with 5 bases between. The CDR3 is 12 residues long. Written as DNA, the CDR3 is TGTGCCACCAGTAAAGACTACAATGAGCAGTTCTTC. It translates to CATSKDYNEQFF.

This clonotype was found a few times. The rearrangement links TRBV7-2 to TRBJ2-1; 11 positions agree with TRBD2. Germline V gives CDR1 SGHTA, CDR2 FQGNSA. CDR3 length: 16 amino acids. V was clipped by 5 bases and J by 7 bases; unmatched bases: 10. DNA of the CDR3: TGTGCCAGCAGCGCCTCTAGCGGGAGGCCCTTTAATGAGCAGTTCTTC. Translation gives CASSASSGRPFNEQFF. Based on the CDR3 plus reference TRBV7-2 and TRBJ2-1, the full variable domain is GAGVSQSPSNKVTEKGKDVELRCDPISGHTALYWYRQSLGQGLEFLIYFQGNSAPDKSGLPSDRFSAERTGGSVSTLTIQRTQQEDSAVYLCASSASSGRPFNEQFFGPGTRLTVL.

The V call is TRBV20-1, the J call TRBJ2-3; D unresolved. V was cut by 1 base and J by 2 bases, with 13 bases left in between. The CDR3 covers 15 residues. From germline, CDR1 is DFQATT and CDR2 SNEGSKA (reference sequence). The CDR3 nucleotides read TGCAGTGCTAGAGCACCGAGAGGTGCCACAGATACGCAGTATTTT. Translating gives CSARAPRGATDTQYF.

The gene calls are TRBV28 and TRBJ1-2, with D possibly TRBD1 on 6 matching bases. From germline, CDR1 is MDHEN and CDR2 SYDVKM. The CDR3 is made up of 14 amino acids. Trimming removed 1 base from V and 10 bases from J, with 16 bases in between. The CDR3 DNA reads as TGTGCCAGCAGTTTATCTGGGGGCCTTATGTACTACACCTTC. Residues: CASSLSGGLMYYTF.